This entry features one T cell receptor (beta chain) sequence. What it binds is not known. These data are taken from a study of cytomegalovirus exposure and HLA in healthy donors. The study drew the donors from its roughly 110-subject validation cohort, separate from the approximately 700-subject first cohort. This table comes from immunoSEQ multiplex PCR, and its TCRdb copy is limited to in-frame clones, with some not included. Of under 150,000 clones in the sample, 80% to 90% were seen once. Whole-study results and caveats: Cytomegalovirus status was reportedly diagnosed by the classifier with high sensitivity and specificity.

Germline CDR1 and CDR2: LGHNA and YNFKEQ. With 0 bases removed from V and 5 bases from J, the gap between germline ends came to 12 bases. This CDR3 comprises 15 residues. V and J are TRBV4-2 and TRBJ2-3, with D tentatively TRBD2 (6 bases). Sequencing input: PBMCs. This TCR came from a woman in her twenties or thirties in good health and CMV-seronegative. The CDR3, as DNA: TGTGCCAGCAGCCAAGAGGCGGTGGAGGGAGATACGCAGTATTTT. Translated, it gives CASSQEAVEGDTQYF.